These 6 T cell receptor beta chains were sequenced from one sample in a study of regulatory T cells in long-lasting Graves disease. Time point denoted: newly diagnosed GD, antithyroid drugs for less than 3 months. Construction of the TCR library relied on RNA isolated from PBMCs. Building the TCR beta libraries relied on iRepertoire HTBI primers, and CDR3 regions underwent Arm-PCR. One entry per CDR3 protein results from TCRdb running MiXCR on the multiplex PCR reads. The repertoire consists of roughly 430,000 distinct CDR3 sequences, with about 17% occurring once and the leading ten covering about 10%. These same data were also listed under a study on T cells in Graves' hyperthyroidism and ophthalmopathy.

The sequenced sample was peripheral blood mononuclear cells (PBMCs), obtained at new diagnosis, from a patient treated with antithyroid drugs. These receptors were taken from a young woman with Graves disease.

This clonotype was observed at least ten times. V gene TRBV5-5 combines with J gene TRBJ1-5, with D maybe TRBD1 (5 bases). The V end lost 4 bases, the J end lost 7 bases, and 15 bases lay between the germline ends. CDR1 is SGHKS and CDR2 is YYEKEE in the germline V gene (reference sequence). The CDR3 has 14 amino acids. CDR3 amino acids: CASSHQGTEQPQHF. The CDR3 DNA reads TGTGCCAGCAGCCACCAAGGGACCGAACAGCCCCAGCATTTT. The whole variable domain, remainder taken from reference TRBV5-5 and TRBJ1-5, is DAGVTQSPTHLIKTRGQQVTLRCSPISGHKSVSWYQQVLGQGPQFIFQYYEKEERGRGNFPDRFSARQFPNYSSELNVNALLLGDSALYLCASSHQGTEQPQHFGDGTRLSIL.

This clonotype was counted a few times. The chain uses TRBV29-1 and TRBJ2-3, with D perhaps TRBD2 (7 bases). Trimming took off 7 bases at V and 2 bases at J, with 31 bases between the two ends. This CDR3 is 19 amino acids long. CDR1 is SQVTM, CDR2 ANQGSEA, per germline. DNA for the CDR3: TGCAGCGCCCTTTCAGGAAGAGGGGGGGCCCGTCGAAACACAGATACGCAGTATTTT. Translated, it gives CSALSGRGGARRNTDTQYF.

With respect to this clonotype: This may come from a read error, since a much larger clone is one base off. The chain has TRBV27 and TRBJ1-1, with 12 bases lining up with TRBD1. J gave up 5 bases and V 8 bases, and 9 bases lay outside the gene matches. This CDR3 spans 15 amino acids. Germline-derived CDR1 and CDR2 are MNHEY and SMNVEV (reference sequence). CDR3 amino acids: CASGRGGQGATEAFF. The DNA of the CDR3 is TGTGCCAGCGGTCGAGGGGGACAGGGGGCAACTGAAGCTTTCTTT.

This clonotype was seen ten or more times. The gene calls are TRBV10-2 and TRBJ1-5; unclear D gene. CDR3 size: 12 residues. V was shortened by 3 bases and J by 5 bases, with 5 bases between the two germline ends. Germline CDR1 WSHSY, CDR2 SAAADI. The CDR3 here is CASSDTDQPQHF. DNA of the CDR3: TGCGCCAGCAGTGACACCGATCAGCCCCAGCATTTT.

In this sample, this clonotype turned up many times. The chain uses TRBV7-2 and TRBJ1-4; D not resolved. CDR1 and CDR2 from the germline V gene are SGHTA and FQGNSA. Between the trimmed V and J ends, which lost 3 bases and 5 bases, there was a span of 16 bases. CDR3 length equals 16 residues. DNA for the CDR3: TGTGCCAGCAGCTTGAGGGAAGACGGACTAAATGAAAAACTGTTTTTT. It yields the protein CASSLREDGLNEKLFF.

The genes are TRBV14 and TRBJ2-3; D not resolved. The CDR3 extends over 16 amino acids. Trimming cost V 2 bases and J 1 base, with 13 bases left between them. In germline, CDR1 is SGHDN, CDR2 FVKESK. CDR3 nucleotide sequence: TGTGCCAGCAGCCAACCCCCCGGGTATGGCACAGATACGCAGTATTTT. Residues: CASSQPPGYGTDTQYF.